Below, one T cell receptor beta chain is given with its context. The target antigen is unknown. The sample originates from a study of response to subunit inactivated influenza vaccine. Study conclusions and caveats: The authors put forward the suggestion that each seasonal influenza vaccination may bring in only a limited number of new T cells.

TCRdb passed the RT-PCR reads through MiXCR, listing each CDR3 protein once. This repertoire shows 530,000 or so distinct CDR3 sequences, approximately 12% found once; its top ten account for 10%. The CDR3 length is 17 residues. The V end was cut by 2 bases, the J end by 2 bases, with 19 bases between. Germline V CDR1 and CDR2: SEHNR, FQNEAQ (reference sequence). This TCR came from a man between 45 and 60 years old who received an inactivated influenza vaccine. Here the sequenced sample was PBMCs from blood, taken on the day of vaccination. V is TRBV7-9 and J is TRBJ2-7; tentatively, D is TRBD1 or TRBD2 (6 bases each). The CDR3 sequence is CASSLTPVGGLTYEQYF. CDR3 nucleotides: TGTGCCAGCAGCTTAACCCCAGTGGGGGGCCTAACCTACGAGCAGTACTTC.